This T cell receptor beta chain was recorded in a study of T cells in Graves' hyperthyroidism and ophthalmopathy. Germline CDR1 reads KGHSH; CDR2 reads LQKENI. The CDR3 spans 16 residues. The ends lost 3 bases at V and 4 bases at J; junction bases unmatched: 8. This clonotype was recorded many times. Its specificity is not known. There were TCR beta CDR3 regions amplified from RNA transcripts. First-round RT-PCR with HTBI primers amplified the TCR CDR3 region. In TCRdb, the multiplex PCR reads were re-called with MiXCR into one record per CDR3 protein. The sample yields over 120,000 distinct CDR3 sequences, around 20% seen once. It was uncontrolled infection, other autoimmune disease, pregnancy or lactation that excluded patients. Regarding the study as a whole: Blood samples included most of the expanded thyroid clonotypes exceeding 0.001. Classification by a 13 V-J model distinguished ophthalmopathy from stable hyperthyroidism. The model predicted ophthalmopathy a median roughly 6.3 months before onset.

The chain uses TRBV18 and TRBJ2-3, with 9 bases matching TRBD1. What was sequenced was blood. The TCR originated in a woman aged 45 to 65 with Graves' hyperthyroidism that later progressed to Graves' ophthalmopathy. The CDR3 DNA reads as TGTGCCAGCTCACCGTCCGGGACAGGGAACCCAGATACGCAGTATTTT. Its translation is CASSPSGTGNPDTQYF.